The rows below give T cell receptor beta chains drawn from one sample of a study of T cell responses to AZD1222 COVID-19 vaccine. This table comes from immunoSEQ multiplex PCR, and its TCRdb copy is limited to in-frame clones, with some not included. In the table there are under 130,000 clones, around 94% of which are singletons. Here the sequenced sample was peripheral blood, taken on day 0 of AZD1222 vaccination. The receptors come from an adult in good health. CDR3s include the opening cysteine and the closing phenylalanine or tryptophan. A D gene is named only where the DNA matches it firmly. Only part of the rows carry a size: once, few, many, or a class if the clone is expanded.

d_gene	abundance	v_gene	j_gene	CDR3nt	CDR3aa
NA	NA	TRBV6-5	TRBJ1-1	TGTGCCAGCAGCCCAACAGGGAGGTCACATGAAGCTTTCTTT	CASSPTGRSHEAFF
NA	NA	TRBV12-5	TRBJ2-6	TGTGCTAGTGCCGACCTCCGGGTCCCCTTTAAATACTCTGGGGCCAACGTCCTGACTTTC	CASADLRVPFKYSGANVLTF
TRBD2	once	TRBV28	TRBJ2-1	TGTGCCAGCGGGACGCCTAGCGGGAGTCGTAGTGAGCAGTTCTTC	CASGTPSGSRSEQFF
TRBD1	NA	TRBV27	TRBJ1-4	TGTGCCAGCAGTAGGGACAGCGGGAATGAAAAACTGTTTTTT	CASSRDSGNEKLFF
NA	NA	TRBV13	TRBJ2-7	TGTGCCAGCAGCCCCGGAGTCGAGGAGCAGTACTTC	CASSPGVEEQYF
TRBD1	NA	TRBV19	TRBJ2-4	TGTGCCAGTAGTACCCCTTCGACAGGGGTGAGCATTCAGTACTTC	CASSTPSTGVSIQYF
NA	NA	TRBV7-2	TRBJ2-5	TGTGCCAGCAGCTCGTGGCGGTACCAAGAGACCCAGTACTTC	CASSSWRYQETQYF
NA	NA	TRBV28	TRBJ2-5	TGTGCCAGCCATGGGCCCCGGCGCCTAAAAGAGACCCAGTACTTC	CASHGPRRLKETQYF
TRBD1	NA	TRBV19	TRBJ1-2	TGTGCCACTAATACCGGGACAGGTGCCTATGGCTACACCTTC	CATNTGTGAYGYTF
NA	NA	TRBV9	TRBJ1-6	TGTGCCAGCAGCGTAAACCCGGTGGCCTATAATTCACCCCTCCACTTT	CASSVNPVAYNSPLHF
TRBD1	NA	TRBV6-5	TRBJ1-2	TGTGCCAGCAGCCGGGACAGGGGGAACTATGGCTACACCTTC	CASSRDRGNYGYTF